This TCR beta chain stems from a study of blood T cell repertoires in COVID-19. Across the whole study: There were acute and convalescent COVID-19 samples, and they came from the United States, Italy and Spain.

Repertoires were generated with immunoSEQ multiplex PCR, while TCRdb's copy carries only in-frame clones and drops some. The sample has about 190,000 clones, more than 75% seen once. The specimen sequenced was peripheral blood. The TCR sequence derives from a woman older than 75 with acute or convalescent COVID-19.

The DNA of the CDR3 is TGTGCCAGCAGCGTACGCCTCGGGACAGGGGACGAGTGGGGTGAGCAGTTCTTC. Protein: CASSVRLGTGDEWGEQFF. V is TRBV9 and J is TRBJ2-1; 10 bases map to TRBD1. Germline V gives CDR1 SGDLS, CDR2 YYNGEE. The ends lost 1 base at V and 9 bases at J; junction bases unmatched: 16. The CDR3 has 18 residues.